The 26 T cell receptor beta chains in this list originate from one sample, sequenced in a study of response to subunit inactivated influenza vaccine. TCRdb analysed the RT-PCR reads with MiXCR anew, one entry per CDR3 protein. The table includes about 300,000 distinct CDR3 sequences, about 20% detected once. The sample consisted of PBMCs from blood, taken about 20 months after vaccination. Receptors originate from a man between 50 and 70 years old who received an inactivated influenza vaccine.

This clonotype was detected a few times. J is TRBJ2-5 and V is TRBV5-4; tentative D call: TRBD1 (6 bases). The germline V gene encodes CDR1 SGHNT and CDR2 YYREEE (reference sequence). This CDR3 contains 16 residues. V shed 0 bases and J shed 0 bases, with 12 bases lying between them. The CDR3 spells CASSLAGGLYQETQYF. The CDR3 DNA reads TGTGCCAGCAGCTTGGCTGGGGGCCTGTACCAAGAGACCCAGTACTTC.

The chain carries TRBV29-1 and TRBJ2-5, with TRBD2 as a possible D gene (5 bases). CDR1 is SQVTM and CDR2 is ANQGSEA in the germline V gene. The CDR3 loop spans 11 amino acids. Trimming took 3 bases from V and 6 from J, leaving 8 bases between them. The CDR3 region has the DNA TGCAGCGTTGATGGAGGCCAGACCCAGTACTTC. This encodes CSVDGGQTQYF.

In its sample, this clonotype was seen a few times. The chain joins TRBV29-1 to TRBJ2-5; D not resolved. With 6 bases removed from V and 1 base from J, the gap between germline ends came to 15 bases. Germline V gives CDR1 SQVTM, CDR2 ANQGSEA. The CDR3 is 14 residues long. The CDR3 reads CSVLDPSTQETQYF. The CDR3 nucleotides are TGCAGCGTCCTGGACCCGAGTACCCAAGAGACCCAGTACTTC.

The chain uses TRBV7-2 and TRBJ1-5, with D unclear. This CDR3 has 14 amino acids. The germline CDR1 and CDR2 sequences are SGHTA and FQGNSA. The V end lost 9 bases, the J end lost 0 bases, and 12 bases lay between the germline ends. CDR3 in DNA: TGTGCCAGTTGGTCAGGCTATAGCAATCAGCCCCAGCATTTT. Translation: CASWSGYSNQPQHF.

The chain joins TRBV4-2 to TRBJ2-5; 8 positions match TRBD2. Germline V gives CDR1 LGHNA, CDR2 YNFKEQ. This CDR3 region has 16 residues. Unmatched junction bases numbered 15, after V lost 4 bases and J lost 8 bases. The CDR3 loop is CASSPSGSGPLNTQYF. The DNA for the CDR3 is TGTGCCAGCAGCCCCAGCGGGAGTGGCCCTTTAAATACCCAGTACTTC.

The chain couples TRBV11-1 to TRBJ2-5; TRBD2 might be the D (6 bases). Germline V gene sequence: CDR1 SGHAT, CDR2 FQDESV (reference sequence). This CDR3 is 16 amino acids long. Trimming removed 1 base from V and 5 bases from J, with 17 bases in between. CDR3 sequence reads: CASSLGALGLGETQYF. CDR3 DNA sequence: TGTGCCAGCAGCTTAGGGGCTCTGGGACTCGGGGAGACCCAGTACTTC.

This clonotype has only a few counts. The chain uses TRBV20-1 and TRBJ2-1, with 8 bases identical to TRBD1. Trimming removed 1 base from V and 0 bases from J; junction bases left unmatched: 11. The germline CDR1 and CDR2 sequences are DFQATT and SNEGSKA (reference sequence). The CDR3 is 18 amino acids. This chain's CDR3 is CSARGGLDRGTSYNEQFF. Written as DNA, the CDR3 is TGCAGTGCTAGAGGGGGACTTGACAGGGGTACCTCCTACAATGAGCAGTTCTTC.

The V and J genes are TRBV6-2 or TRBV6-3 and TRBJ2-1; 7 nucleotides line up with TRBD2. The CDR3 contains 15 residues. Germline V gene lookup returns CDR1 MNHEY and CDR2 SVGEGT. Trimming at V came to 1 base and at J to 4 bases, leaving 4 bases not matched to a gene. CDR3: CASSYWLAEYNEQFF. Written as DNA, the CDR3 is TGTGCCAGCAGTTACTGGCTAGCGGAGTACAATGAGCAGTTCTTC.

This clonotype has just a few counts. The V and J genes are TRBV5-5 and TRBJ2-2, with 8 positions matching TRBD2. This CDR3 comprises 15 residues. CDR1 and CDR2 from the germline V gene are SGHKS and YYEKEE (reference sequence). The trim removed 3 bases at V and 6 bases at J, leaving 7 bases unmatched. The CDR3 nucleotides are TGTGCCAGCAGCTCGGAAGCGGGAGTTCCCGGGGAGCTGTTTTTT. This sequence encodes CASSSEAGVPGELFF.

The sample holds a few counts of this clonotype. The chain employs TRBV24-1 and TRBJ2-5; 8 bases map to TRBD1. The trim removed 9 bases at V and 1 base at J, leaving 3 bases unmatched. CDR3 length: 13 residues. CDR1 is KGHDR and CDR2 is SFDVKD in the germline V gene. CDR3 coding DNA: TGTGCCACCGGAACAGGGGGCCAAGAGACCCAGTACTTC. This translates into CATGTGGQETQYF.

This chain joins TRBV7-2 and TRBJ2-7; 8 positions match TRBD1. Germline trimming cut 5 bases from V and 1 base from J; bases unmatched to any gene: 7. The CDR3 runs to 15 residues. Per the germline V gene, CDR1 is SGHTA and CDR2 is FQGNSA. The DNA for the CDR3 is TGTGCCAGCAGCCCTAACAGGGGGTTGTCCTACGAGCAGTACTTC. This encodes CASSPNRGLSYEQYF.

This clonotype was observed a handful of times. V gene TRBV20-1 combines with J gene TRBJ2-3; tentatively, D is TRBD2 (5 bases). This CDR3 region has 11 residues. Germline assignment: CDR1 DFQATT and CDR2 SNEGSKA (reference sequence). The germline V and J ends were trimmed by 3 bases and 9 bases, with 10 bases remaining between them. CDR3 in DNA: TGCAGTGCTAGCCGCCGGGGAACGCAGTATTTT. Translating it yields CSASRRGTQYF.

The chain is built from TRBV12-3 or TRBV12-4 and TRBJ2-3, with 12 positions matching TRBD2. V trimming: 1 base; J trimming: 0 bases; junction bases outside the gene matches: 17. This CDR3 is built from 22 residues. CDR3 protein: CASSLEEEWGLAGQPSTDTQYF. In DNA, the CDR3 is TGTGCCAGCAGTTTAGAGGAGGAGTGGGGACTAGCGGGTCAACCTAGCACAGATACGCAGTATTTT.

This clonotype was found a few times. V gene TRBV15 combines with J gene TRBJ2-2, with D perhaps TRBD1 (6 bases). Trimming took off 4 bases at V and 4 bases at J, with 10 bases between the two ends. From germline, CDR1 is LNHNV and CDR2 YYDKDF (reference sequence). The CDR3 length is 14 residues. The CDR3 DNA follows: TGTGCCACCAGCATAAAGGACAGCACCGGGGAGCTGTTTTTT. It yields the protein CATSIKDSTGELFF.

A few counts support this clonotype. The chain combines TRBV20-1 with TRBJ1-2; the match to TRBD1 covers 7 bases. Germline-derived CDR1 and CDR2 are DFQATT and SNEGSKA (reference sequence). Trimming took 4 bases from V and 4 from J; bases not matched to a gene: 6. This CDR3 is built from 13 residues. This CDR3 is CSAKQGLGYGYTF. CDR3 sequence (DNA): TGCAGTGCTAAACAGGGGCTAGGCTATGGCTACACCTTC.

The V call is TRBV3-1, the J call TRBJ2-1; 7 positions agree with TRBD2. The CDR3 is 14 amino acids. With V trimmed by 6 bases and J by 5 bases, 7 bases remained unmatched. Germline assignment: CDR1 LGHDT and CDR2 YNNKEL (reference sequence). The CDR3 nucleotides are TGTGCCAGCAGGCCCAGGGCGGGGGACAATGAGCAGTTCTTC. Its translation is CASRPRAGDNEQFF.

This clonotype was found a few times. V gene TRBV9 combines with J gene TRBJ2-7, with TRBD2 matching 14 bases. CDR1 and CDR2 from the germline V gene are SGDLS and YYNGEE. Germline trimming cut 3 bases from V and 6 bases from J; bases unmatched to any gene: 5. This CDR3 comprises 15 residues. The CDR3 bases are TGTGCCAGCAGCGGAGGGACTAGCGGGGGTAGCGAGCAGTACTTC. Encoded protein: CASSGGTSGGSEQYF.

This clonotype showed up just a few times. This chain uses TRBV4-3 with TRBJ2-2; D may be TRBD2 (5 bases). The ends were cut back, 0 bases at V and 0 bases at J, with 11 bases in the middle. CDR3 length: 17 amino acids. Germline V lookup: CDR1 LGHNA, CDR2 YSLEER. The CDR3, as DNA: TGCGCCAGCAGCCAAGATGAGGGTTTCCCGAACACCGGGGAGCTGTTTTTT. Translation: CASSQDEGFPNTGELFF.

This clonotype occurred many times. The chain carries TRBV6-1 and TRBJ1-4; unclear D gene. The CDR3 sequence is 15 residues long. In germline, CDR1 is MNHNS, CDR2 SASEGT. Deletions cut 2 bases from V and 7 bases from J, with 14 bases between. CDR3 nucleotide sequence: TGTGCCAGCAGTGAACCCGGGAGGGTCGGTGAAAAACTGTTTTTT. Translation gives CASSEPGRVGEKLFF.

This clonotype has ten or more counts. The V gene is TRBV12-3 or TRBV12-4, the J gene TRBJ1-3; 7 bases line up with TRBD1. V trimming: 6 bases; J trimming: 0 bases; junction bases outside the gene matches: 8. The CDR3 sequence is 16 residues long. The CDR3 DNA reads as TGTGCCAGCAGGGCCACAGGGGTCAGCTCTGGAAACACCATATATTTT. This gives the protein CASRATGVSSGNTIYF.

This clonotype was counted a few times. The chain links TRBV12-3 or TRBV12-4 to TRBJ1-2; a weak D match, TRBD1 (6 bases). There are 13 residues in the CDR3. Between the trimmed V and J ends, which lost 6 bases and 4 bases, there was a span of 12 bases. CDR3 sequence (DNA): TGTGCCAGCAGGTTCGGACAGAGCTATGGCTACACCTTC. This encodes CASRFGQSYGYTF.

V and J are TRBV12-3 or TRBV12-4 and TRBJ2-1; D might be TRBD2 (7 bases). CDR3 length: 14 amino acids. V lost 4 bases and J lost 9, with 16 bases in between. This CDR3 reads CASSSRGGRVEQFF. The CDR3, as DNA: TGTGCCAGCAGTTCGAGGGGGGGCCGGGTTGAGCAGTTCTTC.

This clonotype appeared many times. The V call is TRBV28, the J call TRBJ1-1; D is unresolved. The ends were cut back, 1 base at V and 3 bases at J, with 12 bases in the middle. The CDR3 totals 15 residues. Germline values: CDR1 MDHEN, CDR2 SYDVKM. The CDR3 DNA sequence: TGTGCCAGCAGTTTATCACCCCGGCGCGACACTGAAGCTTTCTTT. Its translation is CASSLSPRRDTEAFF.

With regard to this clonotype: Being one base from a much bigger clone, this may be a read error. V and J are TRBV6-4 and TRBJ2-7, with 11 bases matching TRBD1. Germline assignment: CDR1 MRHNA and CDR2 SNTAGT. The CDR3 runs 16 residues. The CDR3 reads CASSHSYGTGGDEQYF. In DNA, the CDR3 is TGTGCCAGCAGTCACTCGTATGGGACAGGGGGGGACGAGCAGTACTTC.

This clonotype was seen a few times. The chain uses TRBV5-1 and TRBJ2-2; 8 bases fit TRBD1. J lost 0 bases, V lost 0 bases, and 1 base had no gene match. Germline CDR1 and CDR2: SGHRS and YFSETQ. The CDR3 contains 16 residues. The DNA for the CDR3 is TGCGCCAGCAGCTTGGACAGGGGGTCGAACACCGGGGAGCTGTTTTTT. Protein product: CASSLDRGSNTGELFF. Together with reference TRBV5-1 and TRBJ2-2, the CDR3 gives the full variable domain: KAGVTQTPRYLIKTRGQQVTLSCSPISGHRSVSWYQQTPGQGLQFLFEYFSETQRNKGNFPGRFSGRQFSNSRSEMNVSTLELGDSALYLCASSLDRGSNTGELFFGEGSRLTVL.

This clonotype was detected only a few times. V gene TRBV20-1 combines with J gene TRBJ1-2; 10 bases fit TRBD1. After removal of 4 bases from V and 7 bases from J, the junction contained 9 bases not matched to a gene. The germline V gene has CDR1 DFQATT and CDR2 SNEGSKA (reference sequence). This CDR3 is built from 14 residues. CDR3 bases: TGCAGTGCTATGCAGTCGGGACAGGGGTTTGGCTACACCTTC. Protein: CSAMQSGQGFGYTF.